The sample holds a few counts of the clone carrying this TCR beta chain. Its matching antigen is unknown. This sample is drawn from a study of cytotoxic CD8 clonotypes in ibrutinib-treated CLL. Study-level findings and limits: Clonality increased at ibrutinib response and stayed stable in sustained remission. At progression, however, it fell back toward baseline.

The sequencing depth, 1 in 200,000 to 1 in 1 million T cells, was the target. The repertoire was sequenced with immunoSEQ multiplex PCR; TCRdb's copy has only in-frame clones and lacks some. Of more than 50,000 clones in the sample, approximately 57% were seen once. CDR1 and CDR2 (germline): LNHDA, SQIVND (reference sequence). The V segment lost 8 bases and the J segment 1 base; nucleotides outside the gene matches: 5. The CDR3 spans 15 residues. The source of this sequence is a human donor with chronic lymphocytic leukemia. The V call is TRBV19, the J call TRBJ1-5, with 10 bases fitting TRBD1. The sequences come from PBMCs, collected after 12 months of ibrutinib treatment. The CDR3 nucleotides read TGTGCCAGTGGCGACAGGGGGCTAAGCAATCAGCCCCAGCATTTT. Translation: CASGDRGLSNQPQHF. Looking up the rest from reference TRBV19 and TRBJ1-5 gives the full variable domain: DGGITQSPKYLFRKEGQNVTLSCEQNLNHDAMYWYRQDPGQGLRLIYYSQIVNDFQKGDIAEGYSVSREKKESFPLTVTSAQKNPTAFYLCASGDRGLSNQPQHFGDGTRLSIL.